The sample holds a few counts of the clone carrying this TCR beta chain. What it binds is unknown. Time point meaning: blood at routine non-recurrence follow-up after resection. Sequencing was performed on whole RNA extracted from tumor and nontumor lung tissue, or from frozen PBMC, and the material was left unsorted. This sample is part of a study of spatial heterogeneity in lung cancer. Looking at the study overall: Donation came from over 60 patients with untreated early-stage non-small cell lung cancer. Median follow-up for sequenced PBMC samples was about 22 months after resection, when such samples existed. Points from the study as a whole: Follow-up blood showed ubiquitous expanded tumor TCRs less than blood at resection did.

TCRdb recomputed calls from the 5' RACE reads with MiXCR, one row per CDR3 protein. The sample lists 110,000 or so distinct CDR3 sequences, 11% occurring once. The TCR originated in a female donor with early-stage non-small cell lung cancer. The specimen was PBMCs, collected at follow-up.

CDR3 residues: CASSATVYGYTF. For the CDR3, the DNA is TGTGCCAGCAGTGCCACAGTCTATGGCTACACCTTC. The V gene is TRBV25-1, the J gene TRBJ1-2; D uncertain. Per germline, CDR1 MGHDK and CDR2 SYGVNS. Trimming shortened V by 4 bases and J by 4 bases, and 7 bases separated the two germline ends. CDR3 length equals 12 residues.